This entry lists 24 T cell receptor beta chains sequenced from one sample in a study of blood T cell repertoires in COVID-19. Clones were read by immunoSEQ multiplex PCR, and TCRdb kept only the in-frame ones, dropping some. The table includes fewer than 350,000 clones, about 87% detected once. Sample: peripheral blood. These receptors originate from a woman aged 30 to 39 with COVID-19, enrolled during active disease.

This chain uses TRBV7-9 with TRBJ2-7, with a weak D call TRBD1 (6 bases). The CDR3 is made up of 14 amino acids. Germline values: CDR1 SEHNR, CDR2 FQNEAQ (reference sequence). The germline V and J ends were trimmed by 0 bases and 6 bases, with 12 bases remaining between them. The CDR3 spells CASSLARGHSEQYV. The CDR3 coding sequence is TGTGCCAGCAGCTTAGCCCGGGGACACTCCGAGCAGTACGTC.

V usage is TRBV4-2 and J usage is TRBJ2-3, with TRBD1 matching over 12 bases. This CDR3 contains 16 residues. Trimming at V came to 3 bases and at J to 6 bases, leaving 7 bases not matched to a gene. Germline-derived CDR1 and CDR2 are LGHNA and YNFKEQ. The CDR3 reads CASSHPGQGARDTQYF. CDR3 sequence (DNA): TGTGCCAGCAGCCACCCGGGACAGGGGGCTCGTGATACGCAGTATTTT.

The chain couples TRBV7-9 to TRBJ2-5; 11 bases are a match to TRBD2. The CDR3 sequence is 17 residues long. The germline gives CDR1 SEHNR, CDR2 FQNEAQ (reference sequence). V lost 5 bases to trimming and J lost 4 bases; unmatched junction nucleotides: 12. The CDR3 region is CASSPLTSGGGSETQYF. The DNA of the CDR3 is TGTGCCAGCAGCCCCCTCACTAGCGGGGGCGGGTCAGAGACCCAGTACTTC.

This sequence joins TRBV3-1 (or the pseudogene TRBV3-2) and TRBJ2-2, with 7 nucleotides matching TRBD1. J gave up 4 bases and V 3 bases, and 2 bases lay outside the gene matches. CDR3 size: 14 residues. Germline assignment: CDR1 LGHDT and CDR2 YNNKEL (reference sequence). The CDR3 DNA is TGTGCCAGCAGCCAGGGACAGCTCACCGGGGAGCTGTTTTTT. Amino acid sequence: CASSQGQLTGELFF.

The chain carries TRBV19 and TRBJ2-2; 8 bases map to TRBD1. The CDR3 covers 17 residues. Germline-derived CDR1 and CDR2 are LNHDA and SQIVND (reference sequence). V lost 1 base to trimming and J lost 6 bases; unmatched junction nucleotides: 10. CDR3 DNA: TGTGCCAGTAGTATAGGTTTTGGTCAGGGGGCTGCCGGGGAGCTGTTTTTT. Translating gives CASSIGFGQGAAGELFF. The full variable domain, completed using reference TRBV19 and TRBJ2-2, is DGGITQSPKYLFRKEGQNVTLSCEQNLNHDAMYWYRQDPGQGLRLIYYSQIVNDFQKGDIAEGYSVSREKKESFPLTVTSAQKNPTAFYLCASSIGFGQGAAGELFFGEGSRLTVL.

The chain joins TRBV6-5 to TRBJ1-4; the match to TRBD1 covers 8 bases. Germline lookup yields CDR1 MNHEY and CDR2 SVGAGI. The V segment lost 6 bases and the J segment 8 bases; nucleotides outside the gene matches: 11. The CDR3 runs to 15 residues. The CDR3 bases are TGTGCCAGCAGGCCCGGCCCGGGACAGGACGAAAAACTGTTTTTT. It codes for CASRPGPGQDEKLFF.

This chain connects TRBV3-1 (or the pseudogene TRBV3-2) to TRBJ2-5; TRBD1 aligns across 9 bases. The CDR3 covers 17 residues. Germline V gene data show CDR1 as LGHDT and CDR2 as YNNKEL (reference sequence). The trim removed 5 bases at V and 0 bases at J, leaving 10 bases unmatched. The CDR3 sequence is CASSGTTGTGNQETQYF. The CDR3 coding sequence is TGTGCCAGCAGCGGCACCACCGGGACAGGGAACCAAGAGACCCAGTACTTC.

This sequence joins TRBV7-2 and TRBJ2-7, with D maybe TRBD2 (5 bases). This CDR3 has 13 amino acids. V lost 3 bases and J 6 bases, leaving 12 bases between the germline ends. Per germline, CDR1 SGHTA and CDR2 FQGNSA. The CDR3 here is CASSLSLAGEQYF. The CDR3 bases are TGTGCCAGCAGCTTGTCCCTGGCGGGCGAGCAGTACTTC.

The chain has TRBV7-9 and TRBJ1-4; a weak D match, TRBD1 (5 bases). The germline gives CDR1 SEHNR, CDR2 FQNEAQ (reference sequence). Trimming cost V 6 bases and J 8 bases, with 19 bases left between them. CDR3 size: 15 residues. The CDR3 region has the DNA TGTGCCAGCAGTTCCCAGGGCAGGGTAGGAGAAAAACTGTTTTTT. As protein: CASSSQGRVGEKLFF.

The chain carries TRBV2 and TRBJ1-2; D perhaps matches TRBD1 (6 bases). This CDR3 comprises 13 residues. V was shortened by 11 bases and J by 5 bases, with 18 bases between the two germline ends. Germline V gene data show CDR1 as SNHLY and CDR2 as FYNNEI. CDR3 protein: CAGLRGDMYGYTF. As DNA, the CDR3 is TGTGCCGGCCTTCGTGGGGACATGTATGGCTACACCTTC.

V is TRBV27 and J is TRBJ2-7; 8 bases agree with TRBD2. This CDR3 is 15 amino acids long. CDR1 is MNHEY and CDR2 is SMNVEV in the germline V gene (reference sequence). With 3 bases clipped from V and 3 bases from J, the junction kept 7 bases outside the gene matches. CDR3 loop: CASSFIAGKDYEQYF. The CDR3 DNA sequence: TGTGCCAGCAGTTTCATAGCGGGGAAAGACTACGAGCAGTACTTC.

The V call is TRBV6-5, the J call TRBJ2-7; 11 nucleotides match TRBD1. This CDR3 region has 15 residues. CDR1 and CDR2 from the germline V gene are MNHEY and SVGAGI. V gave up 4 bases and J gave up 0 bases; unmatched junction bases: 2. The CDR3 coding sequence is TGTGCCAGCAGTTGGGACAGGGGGAGCTCCTACGAGCAGTACGTC. Its protein is CASSWDRGSSYEQYV.

This clone has more than one count but fewer than ten. The rearrangement joins TRBV28 to TRBJ1-2; 9 nucleotides agree with TRBD1. CDR1 MDHEN and CDR2 SYDVKM come from the germline V gene. Trimming removed 4 bases from V and 4 bases from J; junction bases left unmatched: 13. The CDR3 is 17 amino acids. The CDR3 loop reads CASSSATGTGTLYGYTF. CDR3 bases: TGTGCCAGCAGTTCTGCAACCGGGACAGGGACTCTCTATGGCTACACCTTC.

The V gene is TRBV19, the J gene TRBJ2-3; TRBD2 matches 12 bases. The CDR3 spans 16 residues. Germline V CDR1 and CDR2: LNHDA, SQIVND (reference sequence). V shed 6 bases and J 2 bases; nucleotides not matched to a gene: 6. The CDR3 sequence is CASSTASGGATDTQYF. The CDR3 DNA reads as TGTGCCAGTAGCACCGCTAGCGGGGGGGCCACAGATACGCAGTATTTT.

This clone was seen just once. This rearrangement joins TRBV12-5 to TRBJ1-6; D is ambiguous. Trimming shortened V by 7 bases and J by 8 bases, and 6 bases separated the two germline ends. CDR1 and CDR2 (germline): LGHNT, FRNRAP. This CDR3 spans 11 amino acids. CDR3 in DNA: TGTGCTAGTGTCTACCATTCACCCCTCCACTTT. Residues: CASVYHSPLHF.

This clone was recorded only once. V gene TRBV7-9 combines with J gene TRBJ1-4; D might be TRBD1 (5 bases). The germline V gene encodes CDR1 SEHNR and CDR2 FQNEAQ (reference sequence). CDR3 length: 12 residues. Deletions cut 10 bases from V and 6 bases from J, with 12 bases between. The CDR3 DNA follows: TGTGCCATCACTCCGGGGGATGAAAAACTGTTTTTT. Translation gives CAITPGDEKLFF.

This chain joins TRBV6-1 and TRBJ1-1; TRBD1 agrees at 11 bases. The CDR3 contains 15 residues. The V gene's germline CDR1 is MNHNS and CDR2 SASEGT. V shed 3 bases, J shed 4 bases, and the junction held 4 bases outside the gene matches. CDR3 protein: CASSDTGTGGTEAFF. The CDR3 DNA sequence: TGTGCCAGCAGTGATACCGGGACAGGGGGCACTGAAGCTTTCTTT.

The chain is built from TRBV11-2 and TRBJ1-2; unclear D gene. The germline V gene encodes CDR1 SGHAT and CDR2 FQNNGV. V lost 2 bases and J lost 3, with 7 bases in between. The CDR3 contains 13 residues. The CDR3 protein is CASSLREHYGYTF. In DNA, the CDR3 is TGTGCCAGCAGCTTAAGGGAGCACTATGGCTACACCTTC.

This chain links TRBV2 with TRBJ1-3, with TRBD1 matching over 8 bases. The CDR3 is made up of 14 amino acids. V trimming: 5 bases; J trimming: 4 bases; junction bases outside the gene matches: 4. Germline-derived CDR1 and CDR2 are SNHLY and FYNNEI. CDR3 sequence reads: CASSSDREGNTIYF. CDR3 nucleotide sequence: TGTGCCAGCAGTTCGGACAGGGAAGGAAACACCATATATTTT.

The V call is TRBV5-1, the J call TRBJ2-1; D ambiguous. V gave up 5 bases and J gave up 3 bases, with 12 bases separating them. The germline gives CDR1 SGHRS, CDR2 YFSETQ. CDR3 size: 14 residues. CDR3 protein: CASRSSLGYNEQFF. CDR3 in DNA: TGCGCCAGCAGGTCCAGCCTAGGCTACAATGAGCAGTTCTTC.

The chain recombines TRBV12-5 with TRBJ2-3, with a weak D call TRBD2 (5 bases). The CDR3 extends over 15 amino acids. The V end was cut by 0 bases, the J end by 1 base, with 8 bases between. The germline V gene encodes CDR1 LGHNT and CDR2 FRNRAP. This chain's CDR3 is CASGLVTGGTDTQYF. CDR3 in DNA: TGTGCTAGTGGTTTGGTCACCGGGGGCACAGATACGCAGTATTTT.

The chain is built from TRBV6-5 and TRBJ2-7, with a possible D match to TRBD2 (6 bases). CDR1 and CDR2 (germline): MNHEY, SVGAGI. Trimming cost V 8 bases and J 7 bases, with 15 bases left between them. There are 12 residues in the CDR3. The CDR3, as DNA: TGTGCCAGCTGGACGGTAGGGAGGGAGCAGTACGTC. This gives the protein CASWTVGREQYV.

The chain combines TRBV7-8 with TRBJ2-2; no clear D gene. The length of the CDR3 is 15 residues. CDR1 and CDR2 (germline): SGHVS, FQNEAQ. Trimming shortened V by 3 bases and J by 0 bases, and 8 bases separated the two germline ends. The CDR3 is CASSFGQTNTGELFF. The CDR3 DNA follows: TGTGCCAGCAGCTTTGGTCAGACGAACACCGGGGAGCTGTTTTTT.

About this clone: One end of the junction does not line up with germline, which may come from a read error. This chain connects TRBV18 to TRBJ2-2, with 7 bases identical to TRBD1. The CDR3 length is 16 residues. Germline values: CDR1 KGHSH, CDR2 LQKENI. This chain's CDR3 is CASSPLDRPNTGELFF. The CDR3 DNA reads as TGTGCCAGCTCCCCACTGGACAGGCCGAACACCGGGGAGCTGTTTTTT.